This passage covers 18 T cell receptor beta chains from one sample sequenced in a study of identical twins. TCRdb processed the 5' RACE reads anew with MiXCR; each CDR3 protein has one entry. Altogether 400,000 to 600,000 distinct CDR3 sequences are present, approximately 20% being singletons, with the ten largest covering around 0.5%. These records were also assigned to another study, of yellow fever vaccine responses in identical twins.

The sequencing input was CD4+ T cells sorted from blood. The receptors derive from a young woman in good health.

The chain employs TRBV9 and TRBJ1-6, with a tentative D call TRBD1 (5 bases). V lost 0 bases to trimming and J lost 7 bases, with 8 bases between them. This CDR3 is built from 14 residues. The germline V gene has CDR1 SGDLS and CDR2 YYNGEE. The chain's CDR3 is CASSVGPGNSPLHF. The DNA for the CDR3 is TGTGCCAGCAGCGTAGGCCCAGGGAATTCACCCCTCCACTTT.

This chain links TRBV15 with TRBJ2-1; D perhaps matches TRBD1 (5 bases). V was cut by 7 bases and J by 4 bases, with 11 bases left in between. Per the germline V gene, CDR1 is LNHNV and CDR2 is YYDKDF (reference sequence). This CDR3 region has 13 residues. CDR3 coding DNA: TGTGCCACCACCCTCGACAGATACAATGAGCAGTTCTTC. Protein product: CATTLDRYNEQFF.

The chain has TRBV28 and TRBJ2-7, with D perhaps TRBD1 or TRBD2 (6 bases each). CDR1 and CDR2 (germline): MDHEN, SYDVKM. The V end lost 6 bases, the J end lost 3 bases, and 18 bases lay between the germline ends. CDR3 length: 15 amino acids. This CDR3 reads CASRGWRDKIYEQYF. CDR3 nucleotides: TGTGCCAGCAGGGGCTGGCGGGACAAAATCTACGAGCAGTACTTC.

The genes are TRBV20-1 and TRBJ2-7; D is uncertain. The V end was cut by 6 bases, the J end by 4 bases, with 10 bases between. The CDR3 length is 11 residues. Germline-derived CDR1 and CDR2 are DFQATT and SNEGSKA (reference sequence). The CDR3 DNA reads as TGCAGTGCAACAAGAAATTACGAGCAGTACTTC. Translation gives CSATRNYEQYF.

This chain connects TRBV4-1 to TRBJ2-5, with D perhaps TRBD1 or TRBD2 (5 bases each). The V end lost 4 bases, the J end lost 2 bases, and 20 bases lay between the germline ends. CDR3 length: 17 residues. Germline assignment: CDR1 MGHRA and CDR2 YSYEKL. CDR3 sequence: CASSLAGPRGLQETQYF. DNA of the CDR3: TGCGCCAGCAGCCTGGCGGGCCCCCGGGGCCTACAAGAGACCCAGTACTTC.

The rearrangement joins TRBV12-3 or TRBV12-4 to TRBJ2-1; D gene unclear. The CDR3 is 15 residues long. Between the trimmed V and J ends, which lost 3 bases and 6 bases, there was a span of 15 bases. The CDR3 reads CASSFKGLSGNEQFF. CDR3 bases: TGTGCCAGCAGTTTCAAGGGTCTGTCGGGCAATGAGCAGTTCTTC.

This clonotype occurred a few times. This chain uses TRBV13 with TRBJ2-7; TRBD1 matches 7 bases. The CDR3 runs 14 residues. Germline loops: CDR1 PRHDT, CDR2 FYEKMQ (reference sequence). The V and J ends lost 1 base and 4 bases, in that order; junction bases with no gene match: 4. The CDR3 sequence is CASSLEGGGYEQYF. In DNA, the CDR3 is TGTGCCAGCAGCTTAGAAGGGGGCGGTTACGAGCAGTACTTC. The entire variable domain, with the rest obtained from reference TRBV13 and TRBJ2-7, is as follows: AAGVIQSPRHLIKEKRETATLKCYPIPRHDTVYWYQQGPGQDPQFLISFYEKMQSDKGSIPDRFSAQQFSDYHSELNMSSLELGDSALYFCASSLEGGGYEQYFGPGTRLTVT.

This clonotype was seen a few times. The chain links TRBV4-1 to TRBJ2-3; the match to TRBD2 covers 9 bases. Losses at the gene ends were 2 bases for V and 2 bases for J; bases not matched to a gene: 8. The germline V gene has CDR1 MGHRA and CDR2 YSYEKL. This CDR3 contains 17 residues. The CDR3 coding sequence is TGCGCCAGCAGCCAAAGTAATGCGGGGGGGTTCACAGATACGCAGTATTTT. Protein product: CASSQSNAGGFTDTQYF.

The J gene is TRBJ1-1, the V gene TRBV29-1; 7 bases fit TRBD1. V was pared by 7 bases and J by 4 bases, with 6 bases of the junction left unmatched. Germline CDR1 is SQVTM and CDR2 is ANQGSEA. The CDR3 totals 12 residues. DNA for the CDR3: TGCAGCGCCGGACAGGCGGGCACTGAAGCTTTCTTT. This gives the protein CSAGQAGTEAFF. Full variable domain (rest looked up from reference TRBV29-1 and TRBJ1-1): SAVISQKPSRDICQRGTSLTIQCQVDSQVTMMFWYRQQPGQSLTLIATANQGSEATYESGFVIDKFPISRPNLTFSTLTVSNMSPEDSSIYLCSAGQAGTEAFFGQGTRLTVV.

The chain couples TRBV6-5 to TRBJ2-1, with TRBD1 matching over 10 bases. V lost 2 bases to trimming and J lost 8 bases; unmatched junction nucleotides: 12. The CDR3 extends over 17 amino acids. Germline V gene sequence: CDR1 MNHEY, CDR2 SVGAGI. CDR3 DNA: TGTGCCAGCAGTTACAGAGCGACAGGGGGCCTGTCGGATGAGCAGTTCTTC. It translates to CASSYRATGGLSDEQFF.

In its sample, this clonotype was seen once. The chain joins TRBV11-2 to TRBJ2-3, with TRBD2 identical over 15 bases. The V and J ends lost 6 bases and 7 bases, in that order; junction bases with no gene match: 5. The CDR3 contains 15 residues. CDR1 and CDR2 from the germline V gene are SGHAT and FQNNGV. In DNA, the CDR3 is TGTGCCAGCAGGGGACTAGCGGGAGGACCTAATACGCAGTATTTT. It translates to CASRGLAGGPNTQYF.

The rearrangement uses TRBV12-3 or TRBV12-4 and TRBJ2-1, with D unclear. CDR3 length equals 13 residues. Trimming took off 5 bases at V and 9 bases at J, with 14 bases between the two ends. The CDR3 sequence: CASSLLLDGEQFF. The CDR3 DNA is TGTGCCAGCAGTCTATTATTGGACGGTGAGCAGTTCTTC.

The chain is built from TRBV7-6 and TRBJ2-1; D might be TRBD1 or TRBD2, each matching 6 bases. CDR1 and CDR2 from the germline V gene are SGHVS and FNYEAQ. The CDR3 spans 15 residues. Trimming pared 3 bases from V and 3 bases from J, leaving 12 bases between. The CDR3 here is CASSLGGQLYNEQFF. The CDR3 nucleotides are TGTGCCAGCAGCTTGGGGGGACAACTCTACAATGAGCAGTTCTTC.

This chain connects TRBV28 to TRBJ1-2; possible D gene TRBD1, 6 bases. The CDR3 loop spans 13 amino acids. Between the trimmed V and J ends, which lost 7 bases and 4 bases, there was a span of 13 bases. Germline V gene lookup returns CDR1 MDHEN and CDR2 SYDVKM. Here the CDR3 reads CASTKDSLYGYTF. CDR3 in DNA: TGTGCCAGCACCAAGGACAGCCTCTATGGCTACACCTTC.

V and J are TRBV5-1 and TRBJ1-6; D gene ambiguous. In germline, CDR1 is SGHRS, CDR2 YFSETQ. V was pared by 0 bases and J by 7 bases, with 11 bases between. The CDR3 totals 15 residues. The CDR3 nucleotides read TGCGCCAGCAGCTTGGCCTTGGGAATCAATTCACCCCTCCACTTT. This encodes CASSLALGINSPLHF.

A few counts support this clonotype. The chain joins TRBV6-5 to TRBJ2-2, with 9 bases fitting TRBD1. The junction had 4 bases not matched to a gene; V was cut back by 4 bases and J by 4 bases. The germline V gene has CDR1 MNHEY and CDR2 SVGAGI. This CDR3 contains 15 residues. CDR3 bases: TGTGCCAGCAGTTCACAGGGGGCTATCACCGGGGAGCTGTTTTTT. Translating it yields CASSSQGAITGELFF.

V usage is TRBV20-1 and J usage is TRBJ2-3; 12 bases fit TRBD2. V lost 3 bases, J lost 1 base, and 8 bases stayed unmatched. This CDR3 is 17 amino acids long. Looked up from germline, CDR1 is DFQATT and CDR2 is SNEGSKA (reference sequence). The CDR3 loop is CSARSLAGGPGTDTQYF. CDR3 sequence (DNA): TGCAGTGCTAGGAGCCTAGCGGGGGGGCCTGGCACAGATACGCAGTATTTT.

This clonotype has only a few counts. The gene calls are TRBV12-3 or TRBV12-4 and TRBJ2-5; 10 bases are a match to TRBD1. There are 14 residues in the CDR3. Germline trimming cut 5 bases from V and 7 bases from J; bases unmatched to any gene: 7. The CDR3 sequence is CASSQGQGGATQYF. The CDR3 nucleotides read TGTGCCAGCAGTCAAGGACAGGGGGGTGCGACCCAGTACTTC.